This T cell receptor (beta chain) was recorded in a study of control samples from healthy donors and cancer patients. The CDR3 covers 12 residues. V lost 6 bases and J lost 11, with 16 bases in between. Germline V gene sequence: CDR1 MNHNY, CDR2 SVGAGI (reference sequence). The method was immunoSEQ multiplex PCR; TCRdb's version includes in-frame clones alone and lacks a portion of them. The sample includes about 150,000 clones, about 94% of them seen just once. The chain recombines TRBV6-6 with TRBJ1-1; D is undetermined. This clonotype was sampled from a man aged 50 to 59 in good health. The specimen was blood. The CDR3: CASRPQSPFAFF. CDR3 coding DNA: TGTGCCAGCAGGCCACAGAGCCCTTTTGCTTTCTTT.